This TCR beta chain was sequenced for a study of blood T cells in healthy people across ages. Turning to this clonotype: Its antigen remains unknown.

Study-wide results and caveats: In long-lived donors, naive CD4+ cell counts and diversity exceeded those of aged donors. Age showed a roughly linear inverse relationship with TCR beta diversity per million T cells.

Healthy individuals of Caucasian origin from Russia, aged roughly 6 to 100, served as donors. A J-beta primer mix and a sample-barcoded 5' primer were used in a second PCR of about 7 to 11 cycles. Every sample gave at least 2.5 million paired-end reads containing CDR3. TCRdb re-derived calls from the 5' RACE reads in MiXCR, one entry per CDR3 protein. The table records roughly 860,000 distinct CDR3 sequences, 62% of them present only once. The CDR3 loop spans 16 amino acids. Germline CDR1 LGHNA, CDR2 YSLEER. Trimming removed 1 base from V and 11 bases from J; junction bases left unmatched: 16. The chain couples TRBV4-3 to TRBJ2-5; 7 bases line up with TRBD2. The source is a man aged 30 to 45 in good health. The specimen was blood. The CDR3 reads CASSQVLAEVYNEQYF. In DNA, the CDR3 is TGCGCCAGCAGCCAAGTCCTAGCGGAGGTTTACAATGAGCAGTACTTC.